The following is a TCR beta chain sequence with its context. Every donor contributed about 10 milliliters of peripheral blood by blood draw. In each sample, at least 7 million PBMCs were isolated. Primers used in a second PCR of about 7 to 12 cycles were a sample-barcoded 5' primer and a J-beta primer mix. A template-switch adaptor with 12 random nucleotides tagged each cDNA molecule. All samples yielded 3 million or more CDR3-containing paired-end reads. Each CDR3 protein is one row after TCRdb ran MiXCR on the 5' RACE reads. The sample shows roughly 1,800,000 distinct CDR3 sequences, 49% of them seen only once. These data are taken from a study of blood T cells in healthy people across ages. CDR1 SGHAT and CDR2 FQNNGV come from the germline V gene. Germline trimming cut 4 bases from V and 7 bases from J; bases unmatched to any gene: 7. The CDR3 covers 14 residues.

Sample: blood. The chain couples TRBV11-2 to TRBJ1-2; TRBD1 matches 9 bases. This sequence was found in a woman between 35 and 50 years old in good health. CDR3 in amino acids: CASSWTGEPLGYTF. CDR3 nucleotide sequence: TGTGCCAGCAGCTGGACAGGGGAACCCCTTGGCTACACCTTC.